This TCR beta chain was sequenced for a study of T cell responses to AZD1222 COVID-19 vaccine (dated by TCRdb to the early 2020s). About the investigation overall: AZD1222 recipients with second doses at about 4 weeks or about 12 weeks were pooled, because spike-specific TCR depth and breadth did not differ between schedules. A total of 233 trial participants underwent TCR sequencing, of whom 207 had received two doses of AZD1222 and around 26 had received two doses of the MenACWY control vaccine. Trial participants were enrolled by age into 18-55, 56-69 and 70-plus year subgroups, with around 140, 26 and 57 TCR-sequenced participants respectively.

General conclusions and limits of the study: The vaccine-associated CD4 TCRs covered the entire spike protein, and the dominant responses fell in regions 160-218 and 743-854. Because no day 14 peak-response samples were available, the repertoires could be characterized only after the peak T cell response. Conclusions about previously exposed vaccinees are limited because only a handful of AZD1222 recipients were SARS-CoV-2 seropositive at baseline. Most participants were white British and females outnumbered males, and the authors suggested that clonal diversity may have been underestimated. Epitopes outside the regions mutated in the B.1.351 and B.1.1.7 variants were reportedly recognized by nearly half of the unique spike-specific TCRs. A significant rise in spike-specific TCR breadth and depth was observed after two AZD1222 doses relative to day 0 and relative to MenACWY recipients. In the small 56-69-year group, the increase in depth fell short of significance, most likely because of low power.

Reading the label with the study, this specimen's time point is: baseline before first vaccination. The vaccinee samples were drawn from two UK trials, COV001 and COV002, one of which was a single-blind randomized controlled phase 2/3 trial testing AZD1222 (ChAdOx1 nCoV-19) in healthy adults. Trial participant PBMC samples were collected at day 0 and day 28 after the second dose for TCRbeta chain sequencing. Points on this clone: No antigen is known for it. No qualities accompany the bases; no much larger clone lies one base away.

The CDR3 regions of human TCRbeta chains were subjected to immunosequencing. As for the original processing: TCRs in the repertoires were matched against a reference library of SARS-CoV-2-specific TCRs that had been generated with the MIRA antigen-specificity platform. Breadth meant the fraction of unique TCRs that were SARS-CoV-2-associated, whereas depth meant the fraction of total T cells that were SARS-CoV-2-associated. Using the MIRA data, each spike-specific TCR was mapped to the spike region that the TCR reacts to and placed in a CD4 or CD8 class. Log10-transformed breadth and depth values were compared by one-way ANOVA with Sidak's multiple comparisons tests. TCRdb retrieved this table from immuneACCESS and kept in-frame rearrangements only. Not all clones are present; in checked studies, unresolved V genes account for under half, and no reason is known for the remainder. The DNA was the basis for D and trimming; V, J and clone size are from that table. Here the sample has nearly 110,000 clones; around 92% occur a single time. The ten largest make up approximately 7% of the sample.

This TCR came from an adult in good health. Material: peripheral blood, obtained on day 0 of AZD1222 vaccination.

At the DNA level, the sequence is TGTGCCAGCCGTAGGGACAGTAGCTCCTATAATTCACCCCTCCACTTT. Translated, this is CASRRDSSSYNSPLHF. The chain uses TRBV27 and TRBJ1-6, and 7 junction bases match TRBD1. The germline V gene (reference sequence) yields MNHEY for CDR1 and SMNVEV for CDR2. The CDR3, from cysteine to phenylalanine, totals 16 residues. Only CDR3 DNA is held: 48 bases, read in frame from base 1. From V the trimming removes 8 bases and from J it removes 0 bases, while the gene matches leave 7 bases of the junction unaccounted for.